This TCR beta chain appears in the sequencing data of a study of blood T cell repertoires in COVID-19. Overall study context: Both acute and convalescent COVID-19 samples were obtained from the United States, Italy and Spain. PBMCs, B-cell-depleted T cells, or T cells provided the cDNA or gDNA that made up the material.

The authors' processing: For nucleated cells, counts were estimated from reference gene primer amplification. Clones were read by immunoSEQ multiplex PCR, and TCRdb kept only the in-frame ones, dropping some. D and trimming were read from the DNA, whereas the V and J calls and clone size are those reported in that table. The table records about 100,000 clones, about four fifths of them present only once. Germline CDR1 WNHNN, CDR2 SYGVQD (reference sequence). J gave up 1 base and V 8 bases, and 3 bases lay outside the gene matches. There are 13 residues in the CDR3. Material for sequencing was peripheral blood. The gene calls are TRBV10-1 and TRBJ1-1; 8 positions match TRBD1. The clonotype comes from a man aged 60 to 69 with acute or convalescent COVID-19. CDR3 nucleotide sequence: TGCGCCAGCGGCGACAGGGGGAACACTGAAGCTTTCTTT. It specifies CASGDRGNTEAFF.